This T cell receptor beta chain was recovered during a study of cytomegalovirus exposure and HLA in healthy donors. The overall study: Earlier work reported 117 million unique TCR beta sequences from some 180 million T cells.

Study conclusions and caveats: The study flagged around 150 TCR beta chains as cytomegalovirus-associated.

V shed 4 bases and J shed 6 bases, with 10 bases lying between them. The CDR3 covers 13 residues. Germline CDR1 SGHRS, CDR2 YFSETQ. In the PCR, 60 Vbeta and 13 Jbeta primers were used. Clones were sequenced by immunoSEQ multiplex PCR, and TCRdb holds only the in-frame ones, with some missing. Among 250,000 to 350,000 clones listed, around 90% were seen once. Concerning this clone itself: Antigen unknown.

The rearrangement links TRBV5-1 to TRBJ2-2; D is possibly TRBD2 (5 bases). The source is a woman aged 18-29 years in good health and CMV-seronegative. The sample consisted of PBMCs. CDR3 in amino acids: CASSPEGPGELFF. As DNA, the CDR3 is TGCGCCAGCAGCCCCGAGGGTCCCGGGGAGCTGTTTTTT.